This T cell receptor beta chain was recorded in a study of synovial regulatory T cells in juvenile arthritis. Using immunoSEQ multiplex PCR, the repertoire was profiled, and TCRdb retains in-frame clones only, with some absent. The listing contains about 10,000 clones. Approximately 11-patient cohort: around eleven active juvenile idiopathic arthritis patients, 3 polyarticular, 8 oligoarticular. The sample taken for sequencing was Treg cells from blood. Subset here: remaining (HLA-DR-negative) circulating blood Treg cells. The TCR originated in a donor younger than 30 with juvenile idiopathic arthritis.

The CDR3 protein is CAISEGIGGYEQYF. The V gene is TRBV10-3, the J gene TRBJ2-7; the TCRdb D gene call, TRBD2, has no DNA to confirm it. This CDR3 comprises 14 residues. DNA is not on record. Germline loops: CDR1 ENHRY, CDR2 SYGVKD.